A selection of T cell receptor beta chains follows, all from one sample in a study of blood T cell repertoires in COVID-19. This table comes from immunoSEQ multiplex PCR, and its TCRdb copy is limited to in-frame clones, with some not included. The data hold 400,000 to 450,000 clones, with approximately 89% observed a single time. The source material was peripheral blood. Source of these receptors: a woman aged 45 to 65 with COVID-19, enrolled during active disease. CDR3s include the opening cysteine and the closing phenylalanine or tryptophan. The D gene is left open where the match is weak. Not all rows give a size; the values are once, few, many and, for expanded clones, a class.

TRBJ1-1 | few | TRBV3-1/TRBV3-2 | - | CASSHRGNTEAFF | TGTGCCAGCAGCCACCGGGGGAACACTGAAGCTTTCTTT
TRBJ1-1 | - | TRBV6-1 | - | CASSDQGITEAFF | TGTGCCAGCAGTGACCAGGGGATCACTGAAGCTTTCTTT
TRBJ2-1 | - | TRBV30 | TRBD2 | CAWSVTSGGARGNEQFF | TGTGCCTGGAGTGTAACCAGCGGGGGGGCGAGGGGCAATGAGCAGTTCTTC
TRBJ1-5 | - | TRBV19 | TRBD1 | CASQTRRGTGGNQPQHF | TGTGCCAGTCAGACAAGACGCGGGACAGGAGGCAATCAGCCCCAGCATTTT
TRBJ2-7 | - | TRBV5-6 | - | CASSLGSGTYEQYF | TGTGCCAGCAGCTTGGGATCAGGGACCTACGAGCAGTACTTC
TRBJ2-7 | - | TRBV3-1/TRBV3-2 | TRBD2 | CASSQMGGGAHEQYF | TGTGCCAGCAGCCAAATGGGCGGGGGGGCCCACGAGCAGTACTTC
TRBJ2-1 | - | TRBV4-1 | TRBD2 | CASSSSLAGANEQFF | TGCGCCAGCAGCTCATCACTAGCGGGGGCCAATGAGCAGTTCTTC
TRBJ2-2 | - | TRBV10-3 | - | CANLDTNTGELFF | TGTGCCAACTTGGACACGAACACCGGGGAGCTGTTTTTT
TRBJ2-4 | - | TRBV2 | TRBD2 | CASRDRGGGTKNIQYF | TGTGCCAGCAGGGACCGGGGGGGCGGTACCAAAAACATTCAGTACTTC
TRBJ1-4 | - | TRBV10-1 | TRBD1 | CASSTRDSLNEKLFF | TGCGCCAGCAGCACCCGGGACAGCCTGAATGAAAAACTGTTTTTT
TRBJ1-4 | - | TRBV2 | - | CASSEGGVKLFF | TGTGCCAGCAGTGAAGGCGGCGTAAAACTGTTTTTT
TRBJ1-1 | - | TRBV6-6 | TRBD1 | CASTEGQAYTEAFF | TGTGCCAGCACCGAGGGACAGGCCTACACTGAAGCTTTCTTT
TRBJ2-7 | - | TRBV5-1 | - | CASSLEASLYEQYF | TGCGCCAGCAGCTTGGAAGCATCCCTCTACGAGCAGTACTTC
TRBJ2-7 | - | TRBV27 | TRBD2 | CASSPFGSGALYEQYF | TGTGCCAGCAGTCCCTTTGGTAGCGGGGCTCTCTACGAGCAGTACTTC
TRBJ1-4 | - | TRBV10-3 | - | CAISDSGGDNEKLFF | TGTGCCATCAGTGACAGCGGGGGGGATAATGAAAAACTGTTTTTT
TRBJ2-7 | - | TRBV15 | - | CATSFEGVLGDEQYF | TGTGCCACCAGCTTCGAGGGAGTTCTCGGGGACGAGCAGTACTTC
TRBJ2-1 | once | TRBV4-1 | TRBD1 | CASSPGTVRDEQFF | TGCGCCAGCAGCCCGGGGACAGTCCGAGATGAGCAGTTCTTC
TRBJ1-1 | - | TRBV6-1 | - | CASSEQRGNTEAFF | TGTGCCAGCAGTGAACAGAGAGGGAACACTGAAGCTTTCTTT
TRBJ2-1 | - | TRBV4-2 | TRBD2 | CASSQDGLAGGYEQFF | TGTGCCAGCAGCCAAGATGGACTAGCGGGGGGCTATGAGCAGTTCTTC
TRBJ1-6 | - | TRBV2 | - | CASNLSPDSPLHF | TGTGCCAGCAACCTATCACCCGATTCACCCCTCCACTTT
TRBJ1-3 | - | TRBV6-6 | - | CASRAESSGNTIYF | TGTGCCAGCAGAGCGGAGAGCTCTGGAAACACCATATATTTT
TRBJ1-1 | - | TRBV7-9 | - | CASSPDRDEAFF | TGTGCCAGCAGCCCAGACAGAGATGAAGCTTTCTTT
TRBJ2-1 | - | TRBV3-1/TRBV3-2 | - | CASSQGTSGDNEQFF | TGTGCCAGCAGCCAAGGAACTAGTGGAGACAATGAGCAGTTCTTC
TRBJ2-3 | once | TRBV24-1 | TRBD2 | CATSLGGDTQYF | TGTGCCACCAGCCTGGGGGGGGATACGCAGTATTTT
TRBJ1-3 | - | TRBV25-1 | - | CASSEPGGGNTIYF | TGTGCCAGCAGTGAACCCGGGGGGGGAAACACCATATATTTT
TRBJ1-1 | - | TRBV19 | TRBD1 | CASTPGQGSSEAFF | TGTGCCAGTACCCCGGGACAGGGGTCAAGTGAAGCTTTCTTT
TRBJ2-7 | - | TRBV4-1 | TRBD2 | CASSLSGGEHEQYF | TGCGCCAGCAGCCTTAGCGGGGGAGAACACGAGCAGTACTTC
TRBJ2-1 | - | TRBV6-1 | - | CASSELWGTYNEQFF | TGTGCCAGCAGTGAACTGTGGGGCACCTACAATGAGCAGTTCTTC
TRBJ1-1 | - | TRBV3-1/TRBV3-2 | - | CASSLRGGSTEAFF | TGTGCCAGCAGCCTGCGGGGGGGAAGCACTGAAGCTTTCTTT
TRBJ1-2 | - | TRBV6-6 | TRBD1 | CASSSRTGYGYTF | TGTGCCAGCAGTTCACGGACAGGGTATGGCTACACCTTC
TRBJ2-7 | few | TRBV5-4 | TRBD1 | CASSSPDRVYEQYF | TGTGCCAGCAGCTCCCCGGACAGGGTTTACGAGCAGTACTTC
TRBJ2-5 | - | TRBV4-1 | - | CASRGGAEAQYF | TGCGCCAGCAGGGGCGGGGCGGAGGCCCAGTACTTC
TRBJ1-5 | once | TRBV12-5 | - | CASGPGLEQPQHF | TGTGCTAGTGGCCCGGGTCTTGAGCAGCCCCAGCATTTT
TRBJ1-4 | - | TRBV6-5 | - | CASSVGQSNEKLFF | TGTGCCAGCAGCGTCGGACAGAGTAATGAAAAACTGTTTTTT
TRBJ1-2 | - | TRBV18 | TRBD1 | CASSDRQGGDYGYTF | TGTGCCAGCTCTGATCGACAGGGGGGCGACTATGGCTACACCTTC
TRBJ2-2 | - | TRBV4-1 | TRBD1 | CASRRQGATGELFF | TGCGCCAGCAGACGGCAGGGGGCGACCGGGGAGCTGTTTTTT
TRBJ2-7 | - | TRBV5-1 | TRBD2 | CASSPAGTSGGASREQYF | TGCGCCAGCAGCCCAGCCGGGACTAGCGGGGGGGCGTCTCGGGAGCAGTACTTC
TRBJ1-2 | once | TRBV30 | - | CAWSLGGTSYTF | TGTGCCTGGAGTCTTGGGGGCACTAGCTACACCTTC
TRBJ1-6 | few | TRBV5-1 | TRBD1 | CASSLDPGQAPHF | TGCGCCAGCAGCTTGGACCCGGGACAGGCTCCCCACTTT
TRBJ2-1 | few | TRBV5-1 | TRBD2 | CASTTSGGANEQFF | TGCGCCAGCACCACTAGCGGGGGGGCCAATGAGCAGTTCTTC
TRBJ1-5 | - | TRBV9 | - | CASSGGGVNQPQHF | TGTGCCAGCAGCGGGGGCGGGGTCAATCAGCCCCAGCATTTT
TRBJ2-1 | once | TRBV11-2 | TRBD2 | CASKPSGAYNEQFF | TGTGCCAGCAAACCTAGCGGGGCCTACAATGAGCAGTTCTTC